This T cell receptor beta chain stems from a study of control samples from healthy donors and cancer patients. The V and J ends lost 9 bases and 5 bases, in that order; junction bases with no gene match: 4. This CDR3 has 12 amino acids. Germline values: CDR1 LNHDA, CDR2 SQIVND (reference sequence). The table came from immunoSEQ multiplex PCR; TCRdb's copy has only in-frame clones and leaves some out. The sample consists of tens of thousands of clones, 75% to 85% of them appearing once. The chain uses TRBV19 and TRBJ2-7, with 10 bases identical to TRBD1. This TCR derives from a man aged 40-55 years in good health. Sequenced material: blood. CDR3 loop: CASRDRGDEQYF. In nucleotides, the CDR3 is TGTGCCAGCCGGGACAGGGGTGACGAGCAGTACTTC.